This TCR beta chain was documented in a study of T cell changes during pregnancy in multiple sclerosis (dated by TCRdb to the late 2010s). Some background on the complete study: Changes in the T cell repertoire over the course of pregnancy were examined in this study in women with multiple sclerosis.

The method behind the library was the immunoSEQ multiplex PCR assay. The table was pulled from immuneACCESS by TCRdb, which kept in-frame rearrangements only. Such tables lose some clones; where checked, under half of the loss comes from unresolved V genes, and the rest has no known cause. This sample has around 80,000 clones in its table, and approximately 93% of those were observed once. The ten largest account for more than 0.75% of the sample. Comments on this clone: The antigen it recognizes is unknown. Per-base qualities were not stored, and no clone one base away is much larger.

Reading from cysteine to phenylalanine, the CDR3 counts 13 amino acids. Only the CDR3 region is kept as DNA, spanning 39 bases read in frame from base 1. The germline V gene yields KGHSH for CDR1 and LQKENI for CDR2. V gives up 3 bases and J gives up 7 bases, and the segment between their germline ends measures 12 bases. This clonotype was sampled from a female donor in good health, enrolled as a control in a pregnancy study. The V gene is TRBV18 and the J gene is TRBJ1-1, with TRBD1 perhaps the D gene, on 6 matching bases. The specimen was peripheral blood, collected in the second trimester of pregnancy. The DNA sequence reads TGTGCCAGCTCACCGTCCGGACAGAATGAAGCTTTCTTT. It translates to CASSPSGQNEAFF.